Listed below are T cell receptor beta chains from one sample, sequenced in a study of cytomegalovirus exposure and HLA in healthy donors. Using immunoSEQ multiplex PCR, the repertoire was profiled, and TCRdb retains in-frame clones only, with some absent. The sample records approximately 140,000 clones, more than 70% being singletons. The sample taken for sequencing was PBMCs. These receptors were taken from a woman in her 50s in good health and CMV-seronegative. CDR3s include the opening cysteine and the closing phenylalanine or tryptophan. Each record gives: D gene, V gene, J gene, clone size, CDR3 DNA, CDR3 protein. D genes are given only for firm matches. Not all rows give a size; the values are once, few, many and, for expanded clones, a class.

d_call: .
v_call: TRBV6-5
j_call: TRBJ1-2
clone_size: .
cdr3_nt: TGTGCCAGCAGTTACCGAACCGGGAGCTATGGCTACACCTTC
cdr3_aa: CASSYRTGSYGYTF

d_call: .
v_call: TRBV7-8
j_call: TRBJ1-5
clone_size: once
cdr3_nt: TGTGCCAGCAGCTCTTATAGCAATCAGCCCCAGCATTTT
cdr3_aa: CASSSYSNQPQHF

d_call: .
v_call: TRBV5-5
j_call: TRBJ2-1
clone_size: .
cdr3_nt: TGTGCCAGCAGCTTGATTGAGACAGGTATCGATGAGCAGTTCTTC
cdr3_aa: CASSLIETGIDEQFF

d_call: TRBD2
v_call: TRBV7-9
j_call: TRBJ2-3
clone_size: .
cdr3_nt: TGTGCCAGCAGCGTAGCCCTAGCGGGGGGTACAGATACGCAGTATTTT
cdr3_aa: CASSVALAGGTDTQYF

d_call: .
v_call: TRBV5-4
j_call: TRBJ1-4
clone_size: .
cdr3_nt: TGTGCCAGCAGCTTCATTCCAGGACGGCGGGGGGAAAAACTGTTTTTT
cdr3_aa: CASSFIPGRRGEKLFF

d_call: TRBD1
v_call: TRBV4-2
j_call: TRBJ1-4
clone_size: .
cdr3_nt: TGTGCCAGCAGCCAAGATCGGGACAGACAAGTCGGGAAACTGTTTTTT
cdr3_aa: CASSQDRDRQVGKLFF

d_call: .
v_call: TRBV5-6
j_call: TRBJ1-1
clone_size: few
cdr3_nt: TGTGCCAGCAGCTTAACAATGAACACTGAAGCTTTCTTT
cdr3_aa: CASSLTMNTEAFF

d_call: TRBD1
v_call: TRBV19
j_call: TRBJ1-2
clone_size: .
cdr3_nt: TGTGCCAGTAGTTCTAAGACAGGGGGCAACTATGGCTACACCTTC
cdr3_aa: CASSSKTGGNYGYTF

d_call: TRBD1
v_call: TRBV28
j_call: TRBJ2-5
clone_size: .
cdr3_nt: TGTGCCAGCAGGGTGACAGGGCGGGAGACCCAGTACTTC
cdr3_aa: CASRVTGRETQYF

d_call: TRBD1
v_call: TRBV7-7
j_call: TRBJ2-2
clone_size: .
cdr3_nt: TGTGCTAGCAGAGCCGGGACAGCGAACACCGGGGAGCTGTTTTTT
cdr3_aa: CASRAGTANTGELFF

d_call: TRBD1
v_call: TRBV5-1
j_call: TRBJ1-1
clone_size: .
cdr3_nt: TGCGCCAGCAGCTCGCTACCCTACTCGGGACAGTTGAACACTGAAGCTTTCTTT
cdr3_aa: CASSSLPYSGQLNTEAFF

d_call: TRBD1
v_call: TRBV14
j_call: TRBJ2-6
clone_size: .
cdr3_nt: TGTGCCAGCAGCCCAACAGGGGCGGCGGGGGCCAACGTCCTGACTTTC
cdr3_aa: CASSPTGAAGANVLTF

d_call: .
v_call: TRBV5-8
j_call: TRBJ2-3
clone_size: once
cdr3_nt: TGTGCCAGCAGCCATGGCGACAGCTACACAGATACGCAGTATTTT
cdr3_aa: CASSHGDSYTDTQYF

d_call: TRBD1
v_call: TRBV5-1
j_call: TRBJ1-3
clone_size: .
cdr3_nt: TGCGCCAGCAGCTTGGAAGCTACAGGGGGTGTGGACACCATATATTTT
cdr3_aa: CASSLEATGGVDTIYF

d_call: TRBD1
v_call: TRBV6-5
j_call: TRBJ1-2
clone_size: .
cdr3_nt: TGTGCCAGCAGTCAGGGACAGGGCAGTGGCTACACCTTC
cdr3_aa: CASSQGQGSGYTF

d_call: TRBD2
v_call: TRBV5-4
j_call: TRBJ2-2
clone_size: .
cdr3_nt: TGTGCCAGCAGCCTGGATAGCGGGGGAACCGGGGAGCTGTTTTTT
cdr3_aa: CASSLDSGGTGELFF

d_call: .
v_call: TRBV9
j_call: TRBJ2-3
clone_size: .
cdr3_nt: TGTGCCAGCAGCGTAGAACCGGGGGTCAGCACAGATACGCAGTATTTT
cdr3_aa: CASSVEPGVSTDTQYF

d_call: .
v_call: TRBV21-1
j_call: TRBJ1-1
clone_size: .
cdr3_nt: TGTGCCAGCCCTTCCCGGGCGAGGGACACTGAAGCTTTCTTT
cdr3_aa: CASPSRARDTEAFF

d_call: .
v_call: TRBV5-5
j_call: TRBJ2-7
clone_size: .
cdr3_nt: TGTGCCAGCAGCTTGATCCAGGAGCAGTACTTC
cdr3_aa: CASSLIQEQYF

d_call: TRBD1
v_call: TRBV19
j_call: TRBJ2-5
clone_size: .
cdr3_nt: TGTGCCAGTACGCACAGGGGGACCACGGGAGAGACCCAGTACTTC
cdr3_aa: CASTHRGTTGETQYF

d_call: .
v_call: TRBV4-2
j_call: TRBJ1-3
clone_size: few
cdr3_nt: TGTGCCAGCAGCCAAGATCGGGAAAGTGGAAACACCATATATTTT
cdr3_aa: CASSQDRESGNTIYF

d_call: TRBD1
v_call: TRBV7-9
j_call: TRBJ1-6
clone_size: .
cdr3_nt: TGTGCCAGCAGCCTTCGGGACAGAGCCAATTCACCCCTCCACTTT
cdr3_aa: CASSLRDRANSPLHF

d_call: .
v_call: TRBV7-9
j_call: TRBJ1-5
clone_size: .
cdr3_nt: TGTGCCAGCAGCTTGCCTGGGGCAATGTTGCCCCAGCATTTT
cdr3_aa: CASSLPGAMLPQHF

d_call: TRBD1
v_call: TRBV7-2
j_call: TRBJ1-6
clone_size: .
cdr3_nt: TGTGCCAGCAGCTTACAAGGGGGCGGTATGACCCTCCACTTT
cdr3_aa: CASSLQGGGMTLHF

d_call: .
v_call: TRBV5-4
j_call: TRBJ1-1
clone_size: .
cdr3_nt: TGTGCCAGCAGCTTGGACTCAGGTCGGGGGTCGGCTTTCTTT
cdr3_aa: CASSLDSGRGSAFF

d_call: .
v_call: TRBV20-1
j_call: TRBJ1-2
clone_size: .
cdr3_nt: TGCAGTGCTGGGCAGCCGTATGGCTACACCTTC
cdr3_aa: CSAGQPYGYTF

d_call: .
v_call: TRBV7-9
j_call: TRBJ1-5
clone_size: .
cdr3_nt: TGTGCCAGCAGCTTAGGAATCGGCAGGGGAACCTATCAGCCCCAGCATTTT
cdr3_aa: CASSLGIGRGTYQPQHF